The source of this TCR beta chain is a study of blood T cell repertoires in COVID-19. Across the study: The United States, Italy and Spain were the sources of the acute and convalescent COVID-19 samples. Nucleic acid was either cDNA or gDNA, and it came from T cells, B-cell-depleted T cells, or PBMCs.

In the authors' methods: The authors estimated nucleated cell counts from reference gene primer amplification. Method: immunoSEQ multiplex PCR; TCRdb's copy keeps in-frame clones and lacks some. V, J and clone size are taken as reported in that table, and D and trimming were inferred from the DNA itself. The sample holds over 75,000 clones, about 88% seen once. Trimming cost V 1 base and J 7 bases; bases outside gene matches: 10. CDR3 length: 16 amino acids. Germline V gene sequence: CDR1 LGHNA, CDR2 YSLEER. This sequence originates from an elderly woman with active COVID-19. The material sequenced was peripheral blood. The chain employs TRBV4-3 and TRBJ2-1; TRBD2 matches at 7 bases. The chain's CDR3 is CASSQVWLVGGNEQFF. In DNA form, the CDR3 reads TGCGCCAGCAGCCAAGTATGGCTAGTGGGGGGGAATGAGCAGTTCTTC.